The 17 T cell receptor beta chains given below trace back to one sample, sequenced in a study of T cells in Graves' hyperthyroidism and ophthalmopathy. Amplification of TCR beta CDR3 regions used RNA as the template. The HTBI primer set drove a first-round RT-PCR of the TCR CDR3. TCRdb independently ran MiXCR on the multiplex PCR reads; one entry per CDR3 protein. This sample has hundreds of thousands of distinct CDR3 sequences, with around 16% found just once. The sample taken for sequencing was blood. These receptors came from a woman under 30 with Graves' hyperthyroidism.

The chain couples TRBV19 to TRBJ2-7; no firm D call. The V gene lost 3 bases and the J gene lost 2 bases, with 11 bases spanning the gap. This CDR3 is 14 amino acids long. CDR1 is LNHDA, CDR2 SQIVND, per germline (reference sequence). CDR3 protein: CASSMSSTTYEQYF. Here the CDR3 DNA reads TGTGCCAGTAGTATGTCTAGTACGACCTACGAGCAGTACTTC.

This clonotype was found many times. This chain links TRBV4-2 with TRBJ1-2; 8 nucleotides agree with TRBD1. CDR3 length equals 18 residues. Looked up from germline, CDR1 is LGHNA and CDR2 is YNFKEQ. V lost 1 base, J lost 4 bases, and 14 bases stayed unmatched. DNA of the CDR3: TGTGCCAGCAGCCAAGTCGGGCCTGGGACAGGCGTCGGCTATGGCTACACCTTC. This gives the protein CASSQVGPGTGVGYGYTF.

This clonotype was observed at least ten times. V usage is TRBV12-3 or TRBV12-4 and J usage is TRBJ2-2; 12 positions match TRBD2. CDR3 length equals 14 residues. V lost 11 bases, J lost 7 bases, and 8 bases stayed unmatched. CDR3 coding DNA: TGTGCCGGGCTTCTAGCGGGGGGGATCGGGGAGCTGTTTTTT. Translated, it gives CAGLLAGGIGELFF.

CDR3 DNA sequence: TGTGCCAGTAGTATCCGGCTGATTAATGAAGGACTGTTTTTT. Encoded protein: CASSIRLINEGLFF. This chain joins TRBV19 and TRBJ1-4; D is unclear. Germline lookup yields CDR1 LNHDA and CDR2 SQIVND (reference sequence). The CDR3 has 14 residues. V was trimmed by 3 bases and J by 13 bases, leaving 18 bases between them.

As concerns this clonotype: Being one base from a much bigger clone, this may be a read error. A read error is likely, as this CDR3 ends without the conserved phenylalanine or tryptophan. The chain uses TRBV9 and TRBJ2-7, with D perhaps TRBD1 (5 bases). The CDR3 extends over 13 amino acids. V lost 3 bases and J lost 7, with 14 bases in between. CDR1 is SGDLS, CDR2 YYNGEE, per germline. CDR3 protein: CASSGAMQGEQYL. In DNA form, the CDR3 reads TGTGCCAGCAGCGGGGCTATGCAGGGAGAGCAGTACCTC.

Comments on this clonotype: Just one base apart from a much larger clone, this may be a read error. This chain connects TRBV19 to TRBJ1-5; TRBD1 agrees at 11 bases. The germline CDR1 and CDR2 sequences are LNHDA and SQIVND (reference sequence). The CDR3 is made up of 19 amino acids. Written as DNA, the CDR3 is TGTGCCAGTAGTCCCGGACAGGGGGCCTCCTCATCCCGCAATCAGCCCCAGCGTTTT. This gives the protein CASSPGQGASSSRNQPQRF.

The sample holds many counts of this clonotype. The gene calls are TRBV11-3 and TRBJ2-3; D is possibly TRBD2 (7 bases). The V gene lost 3 bases and the J gene lost 0 bases, with 10 bases spanning the gap. CDR3 length: 15 amino acids. Looked up from germline, CDR1 is SGHNT and CDR2 is YENEEA. In DNA form, the CDR3 reads TGTGCCAGCAGCTTGGGGGGGGCAAGCACAGATACGCAGTATTTT. As protein: CASSLGGASTDTQYF.

Many counts were recorded for this clonotype. The chain carries TRBV20-1 and TRBJ2-1; weak D call: TRBD2 (6 bases). The germline gives CDR1 DFQATT, CDR2 SNEGSKA (reference sequence). The CDR3 runs to 13 residues. V lost 3 bases and J 0 bases, leaving 6 bases between the germline ends. The DNA of the CDR3 is TGCAGTGCTAGCGGGAGCTCCTACAATGAGCAGTTCTTC. Residues: CSASGSSYNEQFF.

This clonotype was seen many times. The rearrangement uses TRBV27 and TRBJ1-2; possible D gene TRBD1, 5 bases. Trimming left V 7 bases short and J 8 bases short, with 14 bases between. The CDR3 runs to 12 residues. The germline V gene encodes CDR1 MNHEY and CDR2 SMNVEV (reference sequence). This CDR3 reads CASTTGGRGYTF. CDR3 coding DNA: TGTGCCAGCACGACCGGGGGTCGGGGCTACACCTTC.

The rearrangement uses TRBV4-3 and TRBJ2-7; the match to TRBD1 covers 11 bases. Germline loops: CDR1 LGHNA, CDR2 YSLEER. J lost 3 bases, V lost 4 bases, and 8 bases had no gene match. The CDR3 is 16 amino acids. In nucleotides, the CDR3 is TGCGCCAGCAGCCCCCATTTCGGGACAGGGGGCTACGAGCAGTACTTC. Its protein product is CASSPHFGTGGYEQYF.

This clonotype has a handful of counts. This chain connects TRBV10-3 to TRBJ2-7; D may be TRBD2 (5 bases). CDR1 ENHRY and CDR2 SYGVKD come from the germline V gene. The CDR3 is 12 residues long. Deletions cut 9 bases from V and 4 bases from J, with 13 bases between. The CDR3 spells CAMMGEGYEQYF. The CDR3 nucleotides read TGTGCCATGATGGGAGAAGGGTACGAGCAGTACTTC.

In its sample, this clonotype was seen a few times. The rearrangement joins TRBV19 to TRBJ1-5; D remains unclear. Germline assignment: CDR1 LNHDA and CDR2 SQIVND (reference sequence). The CDR3 is 17 residues long. The germline V and J ends were trimmed by 6 bases and 0 bases, with 18 bases remaining between them. CDR3 loop: CASSVGFGLFSNQPQHF. The CDR3 DNA is TGTGCCAGTAGCGTGGGTTTTGGCCTATTTAGCAATCAGCCCCAGCATTTT.

The table lists this clonotype with many counts. J is TRBJ1-4 and V is TRBV2, with 11 bases fitting TRBD1. V was pared by 8 bases and J by 5 bases, with 4 bases of the junction left unmatched. The germline CDR1 and CDR2 sequences are SNHLY and FYNNEI. The CDR3 extends over 14 amino acids. The CDR3 region is CASFRDRGNEKLFF. CDR3 in DNA: TGTGCCAGCTTCCGGGACAGGGGGAATGAAAAACTGTTTTTT.

This clonotype has more than one count but fewer than ten. This sequence joins TRBV6-1 and TRBJ2-2; a possible D gene is TRBD1 (7 bases). The germline CDR1 and CDR2 sequences are MNHNS and SASEGT. V was shortened by 6 bases and J by 1 base, with 15 bases between the two germline ends. This CDR3 comprises 16 residues. The CDR3 loop reads CASRRGTDGNTGELFF. CDR3 sequence (DNA): TGTGCCAGCAGGCGCGGGACAGATGGGAACACCGGGGAGCTGTTTTTT.

The V and J genes are TRBV9 and TRBJ2-7, with D uncertain. V gave up 1 base and J gave up 2 bases, with 13 bases separating them. The V gene's germline CDR1 is SGDLS and CDR2 YYNGEE. This CDR3 is 15 amino acids long. The CDR3 spells CASSVSANQAYEQYF. CDR3 DNA sequence: TGTGCCAGCAGCGTATCGGCGAATCAAGCCTACGAGCAGTACTTC.

This clonotype came up many times. V is TRBV3-1 and J is TRBJ1-3; D not resolved. Germline-derived CDR1 and CDR2 are LGHDT and YNNKEL (reference sequence). The V and J ends lost 5 bases and 6 bases respectively, with 5 bases between them. This CDR3 spans 11 amino acids. The CDR3: CASSFQNTIYF. CDR3 bases: TGTGCCAGCAGCTTCCAAAACACCATATATTTT.

This clonotype was recorded at least ten times. This sequence joins TRBV2 and TRBJ2-7, with 13 bases identical to TRBD2. After removal of 5 bases from V and 6 bases from J, the junction contained 10 bases not matched to a gene. Looked up from germline, CDR1 is SNHLY and CDR2 is FYNNEI. CDR3 length equals 16 residues. The CDR3 DNA reads as TGTGCCAGCAGTCACCGACTAGCGGGGGGCGTAATCGAGCAGTACTTC. The encoded protein is CASSHRLAGGVIEQYF.